This T cell receptor beta chain stems from a study of blood T cell repertoires in COVID-19. For the study at large: The study drew acute and convalescent COVID-19 samples from the United States, Italy and Spain. Nucleic acid was either cDNA or gDNA, and it came from T cells, B-cell-depleted T cells, or PBMCs.

In the authors' workflow: From reference gene primer amplification, estimates of nucleated cell counts were derived. Measured with immunoSEQ multiplex PCR; TCRdb has only the in-frame clones, and not every one. V and J calls and clone size are those listed in that table; D and trimming were worked out from the DNA. Altogether 100,000 to 150,000 clones are present, around 86% being singletons, with the ten largest covering 6.6%. CDR1 LNHDA and CDR2 SQIVND come from the germline V gene (reference sequence). The CDR3 has 15 amino acids. Trimming took 2 bases from V and 2 from J, leaving 12 bases between them. This clone turned up a few times.

This TCR derives from a man aged 80 or over with active or convalescent COVID-19. The specimen sequenced was peripheral blood. V and J are TRBV19 and TRBJ1-2; D is ambiguous. As DNA, the CDR3 is TGTGCCAGTAGTATAAGAGACTTGATGAACTATGGCTACACCTTC. Translating it yields CASSIRDLMNYGYTF.